This T cell receptor (beta chain) comes out of a study of blood T cell repertoires in COVID-19. This CDR3 contains 13 residues. The V end lost 6 bases, the J end lost 13 bases, and 16 bases lay between the germline ends. Germline V lookup: CDR1 SNHLY, CDR2 FYNNEI. In the authors' methods: Amplification of reference gene primers was used by the study to estimate nucleated cell counts. Sequencing was performed with immunoSEQ multiplex PCR; in TCRdb, only in-frame clones are kept and a portion is missing. Clone size and the V and J calls come from that table; the DNA yielded D and trimming. The sample shows about 140,000 clones, around 86% of them seen only once.

Sample: peripheral blood. The gene calls are TRBV2 and TRBJ1-6; unclear D gene. This TCR came from a woman of 80 years or more with acute or convalescent COVID-19. CDR3 nucleotides: TGTGCCAGCAGGATGCGGACTCTCGGGCCCCTCCACTTT. Its protein product is CASRMRTLGPLHF.